Listed here is a single TCR beta chain. Study members were between about 18 and 100 years old and lived in 20 to 25 US regions. Categorization into cohorts depended on clinical history that participants reported. No more than 2 weeks before study entry, exposed participants had met a case of COVID-19. These data originate in a study of blood T cell repertoires in COVID-19. Study at large: The samples span acute and convalescent COVID-19 from the United States, Italy and Spain.

The repertoire was sequenced with immunoSEQ multiplex PCR; TCRdb's copy has only in-frame clones and lacks some. The sample yields roughly 240,000 clones, about 80% seen once. This CDR3 comprises 16 residues. The V end was cut by 6 bases, the J end by 7 bases, with 21 bases between. Germline CDR1 is SNHLY and CDR2 is FYNNEI. The receptor's source is a woman between 40 and 50 years old who had been exposed to COVID-19. The sequenced sample was PBMCs or T cells enriched from blood (not recorded which). The chain joins TRBV2 to TRBJ1-4; D remains unclear. The DNA for the CDR3 is TGTGCCAGCAGCACCACGGGGTCCCCGGAGGGTGAAAAACTGTTTTTT. Protein sequence: CASSTTGSPEGEKLFF.